This TCR beta chain derives from a study of blood T cell repertoires in COVID-19. Authors' data handling: Reference gene primer amplification gave estimated nucleated cell counts. Method: immunoSEQ multiplex PCR; TCRdb's copy keeps in-frame clones and lacks some. D and trimming come from the DNA, and the V and J calls and clone size come from that table. The sample gives approximately 180,000 clones, about 85% of which show up once; 20% to 25% is in the top ten. This CDR3 is built from 14 residues. Germline V gives CDR1 LGHDT, CDR2 YNNKEL (reference sequence). The germline V and J ends were trimmed by 2 bases and 6 bases, with 8 bases remaining between them. This clone has just one count.

The receptor comes from a man aged 55-75 years with active or convalescent COVID-19. This chain uses TRBV3-1 (or the pseudogene TRBV3-2) with TRBJ1-6; the D is unclear. The sample taken for sequencing was peripheral blood. CDR3 protein: CASSQWHTNSPLHF. The DNA for the CDR3 is TGTGCCAGCAGCCAATGGCACACTAATTCACCCCTCCACTTT.